A single sample is the source of the 24 T cell receptor beta chains below, sequenced in a study of T cells in Graves' hyperthyroidism and ophthalmopathy. From RNA transcripts, TCR beta CDR3 regions were amplified. HTBI primers were employed in a first-round RT-PCR of the TCR CDR3. TCRdb passed the multiplex PCR reads through MiXCR, listing each CDR3 protein once. Among 340,000 or so distinct CDR3 sequences listed, around 20% were seen once. Sequencing was done on a sample of blood. Receptors were obtained from a woman between 45 and 65 years old with Graves' hyperthyroidism.

This clonotype was seen at least ten times. The V and J genes are TRBV6-1 and TRBJ1-4; D unclear. The CDR3 is 15 residues long. V was cut by 4 bases and J by 4 bases, with 13 bases left in between. CDR1 and CDR2 from the germline V gene are MNHNS and SASEGT. CDR3 bases: TGTGCCAGCAGTGTTACGGCATCTTATAATGAAAAACTGTTTTTT. Translation: CASSVTASYNEKLFF.

The chain recombines TRBV7-9 with TRBJ2-5; D not certain. This CDR3 is 13 amino acids long. The V gene lost 7 bases and the J gene lost 3 bases, with 12 bases spanning the gap. Germline V gene lookup returns CDR1 SEHNR and CDR2 FQNEAQ (reference sequence). In DNA, the CDR3 is TGTGCCAGCAACACCCAACCCAAAGAGACCCAGTACTTC. Amino acid sequence: CASNTQPKETQYF. Drawing the rest from reference TRBV7-9 and TRBJ2-5, the complete variable domain is DTGVSQNPRHKITKRGQNVTFRCDPISEHNRLYWYRQTLGQGPEFLTYFQNEAQLEKSRLLSDRFSAERPKGSFSTLEIQRTEQGDSAMYLCASNTQPKETQYFGPGTRLLVL.

The chain joins TRBV30 to TRBJ2-1; 9 bases are a match to TRBD1. The germline V gene has CDR1 GTSNPN and CDR2 SVGIG (reference sequence). J lost 9 bases, V lost 2 bases, and 11 bases had no gene match. This CDR3 has 15 amino acids. The CDR3 protein is CAWSLDRGLGLEQFF. The DNA for the CDR3 is TGTGCCTGGAGTCTAGACAGGGGGTTGGGACTTGAGCAGTTCTTC.

The chain carries TRBV30 and TRBJ2-5, with 8 bases identical to TRBD2. The CDR3 has 11 residues. After removal of 8 bases from V and 14 bases from J, the junction contained 13 bases not matched to a gene. Per germline, CDR1 GTSNPN and CDR2 SVGIG (reference sequence). CDR3 DNA sequence: TGTGCCCGCGAAGGGGCGGGAGGCTCCTACTTC. This gives the protein CAREGAGGSYF.

This clonotype was counted between two and nine times. The chain joins TRBV5-1 to TRBJ1-6; TRBD1 matches 7 bases. Germline V gives CDR1 SGHRS, CDR2 YFSETQ. The CDR3 sequence is 14 residues long. Trimming removed 0 bases from V and 7 bases from J; junction bases left unmatched: 1. CDR3 coding DNA: TGCGCCAGCAGCTTGGCAGGGGGAAATTCACCCCTCCACTTT. Amino acids: CASSLAGGNSPLHF.

This clonotype has a count of ten or more. The rearrangement uses TRBV7-9 and TRBJ2-7; a possible D gene is TRBD2 (6 bases). Per the germline V gene, CDR1 is SEHNR and CDR2 is FQNEAQ (reference sequence). V lost 5 bases and J lost 6, with 14 bases in between. This CDR3 spans 13 amino acids. The CDR3 DNA sequence: TGTGCCAGCAGCCGGACTACGGCCAGCGAGCAGTACTTC. It yields the protein CASSRTTASEQYF.

The CDR3 is CSVDLCLASAEQYF. In DNA form, the CDR3 reads TGCAGCGTAGACCTTTGCCTGGCTAGTGCCGAGCAGTACTTC. V usage is TRBV29-1 and J usage is TRBJ2-7; D call uncertain. The germline CDR1 and CDR2 sequences are SQVTM and ANQGSEA. V shed 6 bases and J shed 6 bases, with 21 bases lying between them. This CDR3 spans 14 amino acids.

This clonotype was detected ten times or more. The V call is TRBV14, the J call TRBJ2-1; no clear D. The germline V and J ends were trimmed by 2 bases and 5 bases, with 10 bases remaining between them. CDR1 SGHDN and CDR2 FVKESK come from the germline V gene. There are 14 residues in the CDR3. CDR3 in amino acids: CASSQMRSDNEQFF. CDR3 nucleotides: TGTGCCAGCAGCCAAATGAGGTCAGACAATGAGCAGTTCTTC.

The count of this clonotype is one. A read error is possible here, since a much larger clone lies one base away. The chain combines TRBV5-1 with TRBJ2-7; 11 nucleotides match TRBD1. The CDR3 covers 16 residues. Germline trimming cut 0 bases from V and 6 bases from J; bases unmatched to any gene: 8. Germline loops: CDR1 SGHRS, CDR2 YFSETQ. The CDR3 loop is CASSLVFGDRGCEQYF. Here the CDR3 DNA reads TGCGCCAGCAGCTTGGTTTTTGGGGACAGGGGGTGCGAGCAGTACTTC.

To note about this clonotype: The CDR3 does not close with the conserved phenylalanine or tryptophan, likely indicating a read error. The V gene is TRBV6-5, the J gene TRBJ2-2; TRBD2 matches 9 bases. The CDR3 sequence is 17 residues long. Germline CDR1 and CDR2: MNHEY and SVGAGI. With V trimmed by 3 bases and J by 0 bases, 5 bases remained unmatched. The chain's CDR3 is CASSYLGLAPNTGELFL. In DNA form, the CDR3 reads TGTGCCAGCAGTTATCTTGGACTAGCGCCGAACACCGGGGAGCTGTTTCTT.

This clonotype was seen more than once but under ten times. This chain connects TRBV12-3 or TRBV12-4 to TRBJ2-3; the match to TRBD2 covers 8 bases. V shed 6 bases and J 3 bases; nucleotides not matched to a gene: 8. This CDR3 has 15 amino acids. DNA of the CDR3: TGTGCCAGCAGGCCCCCGGGGGGGGCAACAGATACGCAGTATTTT. Translation gives CASRPPGGATDTQYF.

This clonotype appeared a single time. J is TRBJ2-3 and V is TRBV10-1, with D possibly matching TRBD2 (5 bases). Trimming stripped 4 bases from V and 2 bases from J, with 7 bases between. The CDR3 has 13 residues. Germline lookup yields CDR1 WNHNN and CDR2 SYGVQD (reference sequence). The CDR3 bases are TGCGCCAGCAGTGGGACTCTCACAGATACGCAGTATTTT. It specifies CASSGTLTDTQYF.

The V gene is TRBV29-1, the J gene TRBJ1-1; D is uncertain. V was cut by 3 bases and J by 2 bases, with 7 bases left in between. In germline, CDR1 is SQVTM, CDR2 ANQGSEA. The CDR3 extends over 12 amino acids. CDR3 residues: CSVDYSNTEAFF. CDR3 DNA: TGCAGCGTTGATTATAGCAACACTGAAGCTTTCTTT.

There are a few counts of this clonotype. The chain carries TRBV10-3 and TRBJ1-1, with 10 bases matching TRBD1. Per germline, CDR1 ENHRY and CDR2 SYGVKD. The V and J ends lost 5 bases and 4 bases, in that order; junction bases with no gene match: 7. This CDR3 is built from 15 residues. The CDR3: CAISPGTGVGTEAFF. The DNA for the CDR3 is TGTGCCATCAGTCCCGGGACAGGGGTGGGCACTGAAGCTTTCTTT.

Many counts were recorded for this clonotype. The chain has TRBV6-1 and TRBJ1-5; 9 bases are shared with TRBD1. The germline V gene has CDR1 MNHNS and CDR2 SASEGT. This CDR3 is 12 amino acids long. After removal of 9 bases from V and 6 bases from J, the junction contained 3 bases not matched to a gene. The CDR3 DNA is TGTGCCAGTACAGGGGGCTCTCAGCCCCAGCATTTT. It encodes CASTGGSQPQHF.

Comment on this clonotype: One base away lies a much larger clone, so this may be a sequencing read error. The genes are TRBV5-1 and TRBJ2-3; 10 bases line up with TRBD2. V lost 6 bases and J lost 1; bases outside the gene matches: 8. This CDR3 has 16 residues. CDR1 is SGHRS, CDR2 YFSETQ, per germline. CDR3 bases: TGCGCCAGCACCCGTTCCGGGACTAGCGGCACAGATACGCAGTATTTT. Amino acids: CASTRSGTSGTDTQYF.

There are many counts of this clonotype. The chain combines TRBV7-8 with TRBJ2-5; D not certain. The CDR3 extends over 17 amino acids. Trimming removed 5 bases from V and 2 bases from J, with 21 bases in between. The germline V gene has CDR1 SGHVS and CDR2 FQNEAQ. This chain's CDR3 is CASSPYIARVVQETQYF. The CDR3 nucleotides are TGTGCCAGCAGCCCCTATATCGCCCGGGTAGTTCAAGAGACCCAGTACTTC.

Note on this clonotype: A much larger clone lies one base from this, so it may be a read error. The chain is built from TRBV11-3 and TRBJ2-1; 8 bases fit TRBD1. The germline gives CDR1 SGHNT, CDR2 YENEEA. This CDR3 is built from 12 residues. The V segment lost 8 bases and the J segment 10 bases; nucleotides outside the gene matches: 7. CDR3 sequence reads: CASRDRIYEQFF. The CDR3 coding sequence is TGTGCCAGCCGGGACAGGATCTACGAGCAGTTCTTC. Based on the CDR3 plus reference TRBV11-3 and TRBJ2-1, the full variable domain is EAGVVQSPRYKIIEKKQPVAFWCNPISGHNTLYWYLQNLGQGPELLIRYENEEAVDDSQLPKDRFSAERLKGVDSTLKIQPAELGDSAVYLCASRDRIYEQFFGPGTRLTVL.

The gene calls are TRBV2 and TRBJ1-4, with a weak D call TRBD1 (5 bases). CDR3 length: 15 residues. V shed 6 bases and J shed 3 bases, with 14 bases lying between them. Per the germline V gene, CDR1 is SNHLY and CDR2 is FYNNEI. CDR3 protein: CASRSTGAANEKLFF. CDR3 DNA sequence: TGTGCCAGCAGGTCTACCGGGGCGGCTAATGAAAAACTGTTTTTT.

The J gene is TRBJ2-3, the V gene TRBV9; TRBD2 is a possible D gene (6 bases). Germline CDR1 is SGDLS and CDR2 is YYNGEE. V gave up 0 bases and J gave up 0 bases, with 11 bases separating them. This CDR3 comprises 16 residues. CDR3 DNA sequence: TGTGCCAGCAGCGTAGATTCCGGGAGAAGCACAGATACGCAGTATTTT. Amino acids: CASSVDSGRSTDTQYF.

This clonotype was counted ten times or more. This chain uses TRBV12-3 or TRBV12-4 with TRBJ2-5; D possibly matches TRBD1 or TRBD2 (6 bases each). The length of the CDR3 is 12 residues. V dropped 8 bases and J dropped 4 bases, with 11 bases sitting between them. CDR3 residues: CASSRGVETQYF. The CDR3 DNA reads TGTGCCAGCTCAAGGGGGGTAGAGACCCAGTACTTC.

The CDR3: CAWKRGSTGGTEAFF. DNA for the CDR3: TGTGCCTGGAAAAGGGGCAGCACAGGGGGCACTGAAGCTTTCTTT. The chain employs TRBV30 and TRBJ1-1, with 8 bases aligning to TRBD1. The CDR3 loop spans 15 amino acids. Germline CDR1 and CDR2: GTSNPN and SVGIG (reference sequence). The V segment lost 4 bases and the J segment 4 bases; nucleotides outside the gene matches: 11.

This clonotype has more than one count but fewer than ten. One base away lies a much larger clone, so this may be a sequencing read error. The rearrangement joins TRBV12-3 or TRBV12-4 to TRBJ2-7; TRBD2 is a possible D gene (6 bases). The CDR3 loop spans 16 amino acids. The CDR3 loop is CASSPSRRLVHYGQYF. The CDR3 region has the DNA TGTGCCAGCAGCCCTTCGAGAAGACTAGTACACTACGGGCAGTACTTC.

The chain recombines TRBV25-1 with TRBJ2-5; possibly TRBD1 or TRBD2 for D (5 bases each). Per germline, CDR1 MGHDK and CDR2 SYGVNS. V dropped 0 bases and J dropped 5 bases, with 10 bases sitting between them. This CDR3 contains 14 residues. Here the CDR3 DNA reads TGTGCCAGCAGTGAATATGGGGGTGGGGAGACCCAGTACTTC. This codes for CASSEYGGGETQYF.